This is a list of T cell receptor beta chains from one sample in a study of cytomegalovirus exposure and HLA in healthy donors. Sequencing used immunoSEQ multiplex PCR; TCRdb keeps in-frame clones, though not all of them. Among 80,000 to 100,000 clones listed, around 77% were seen once. Material: PBMCs. The receptor source for this set is a man in his forties or fifties in good health and CMV-seronegative. Both conserved end residues are part of each CDR3. D genes are given only for firm matches. Not every row has a clone size; where given, it reads once, few, many or a size class.

cdr3_nt: TGTGCCAGCAGCCCCCGGGACAGGGCCGATGAAAAACTGTTTTTT
cdr3_aa: CASSPRDRADEKLFF
v_call: TRBV4-2
j_call: TRBJ1-4
clone_size: NA
d_call: TRBD1

cdr3_nt: TGTGCCTGGAGAGGGACAGGGGGATCACCCCTCCACTTT
cdr3_aa: CAWRGTGGSPLHF
v_call: TRBV30
j_call: TRBJ1-6
clone_size: NA
d_call: TRBD1

cdr3_nt: TGTGCCACCAGCCTAGCGGGGGGGCAGCAGTACTTC
cdr3_aa: CATSLAGGQQYF
v_call: TRBV15
j_call: TRBJ2-7
clone_size: once
d_call: TRBD2

cdr3_nt: TGCGCCAGCAGCTTGGGGACAGGGGTCGAGTCACCCCTCCACTTT
cdr3_aa: CASSLGTGVESPLHF
v_call: TRBV5-1
j_call: TRBJ1-6
clone_size: NA
d_call: TRBD1

cdr3_nt: TGTGCCAGCAGTCCCCTCTGGACCGACAGGGGAGGATTGGGAGATACGCAGTATTTT
cdr3_aa: CASSPLWTDRGGLGDTQYF
v_call: TRBV28
j_call: TRBJ2-3
clone_size: NA
d_call: TRBD1

cdr3_nt: TGTGCCAGCAGCTTGGTCTGGGCTCACGAGGGCTACACCTTC
cdr3_aa: CASSLVWAHEGYTF
v_call: TRBV5-6
j_call: TRBJ1-2
clone_size: NA
d_call: NA

cdr3_nt: TGTGCCAGCAGTCCTCGGGAGGGGGCTGTCGAGCAGTACTTC
cdr3_aa: CASSPREGAVEQYF
v_call: TRBV6-5
j_call: TRBJ2-7
clone_size: NA
d_call: NA

cdr3_nt: TGTGCCAGCAGGGGGGACAGGGGAGCTAATGAAAAACTGTTTTTT
cdr3_aa: CASRGDRGANEKLFF
v_call: TRBV2
j_call: TRBJ1-4
clone_size: NA
d_call: TRBD1

cdr3_nt: TGTGCCAGCAGCGTAGACCCTAGCGGGAGGACCGCGAACATTCAGTACTTC
cdr3_aa: CASSVDPSGRTANIQYF
v_call: TRBV9
j_call: TRBJ2-4
clone_size: NA
d_call: TRBD2

cdr3_nt: TGTGCCAGTAGTATACAGGGGAAAGGTCAGCCCCAGCATTTT
cdr3_aa: CASSIQGKGQPQHF
v_call: TRBV19
j_call: TRBJ1-5
clone_size: few
d_call: NA

cdr3_nt: TGCGCCAGCAGTGAGTCTCGGTGGTCGCGGGACTACGAGCAGTACTTC
cdr3_aa: CASSESRWSRDYEQYF
v_call: TRBV10-2
j_call: TRBJ2-7
clone_size: few
d_call: NA

cdr3_nt: TGTGCCATCAGTGATAGCGGGAGCAAAGAGACCCAGTACTTC
cdr3_aa: CAISDSGSKETQYF
v_call: TRBV10-3
j_call: TRBJ2-5
clone_size: NA
d_call: TRBD2

cdr3_nt: TGTGCCAGCAGCTTAGATAGAGGGCACGGCTACACCTTC
cdr3_aa: CASSLDRGHGYTF
v_call: TRBV11-2
j_call: TRBJ1-2
clone_size: NA
d_call: NA

cdr3_nt: TGTGCCTGGGGACAGAAATACGAGCAGTACTTC
cdr3_aa: CAWGQKYEQYF
v_call: TRBV30
j_call: TRBJ2-7
clone_size: NA
d_call: NA

cdr3_nt: TGTGCCAGCAGCAAAGAGTTCTGGCCACAAACGCCCGGGACAGGCACCGGGGAGCTGTTTTTT
cdr3_aa: CASSKEFWPQTPGTGTGELFF
v_call: TRBV21-1
j_call: TRBJ2-2
clone_size: few
d_call: NA

cdr3_nt: TGTGCCAGCAGCTTCACAGACTCCTACGAGCAGTACTTC
cdr3_aa: CASSFTDSYEQYF
v_call: TRBV5-6
j_call: TRBJ2-7
clone_size: NA
d_call: NA

cdr3_nt: TGTGCCAGTGACAGGGGAATCAATCAGCCCCAGCATTTT
cdr3_aa: CASDRGINQPQHF
v_call: TRBV19
j_call: TRBJ1-5
clone_size: few
d_call: TRBD1

cdr3_nt: TGCGCCAGCACCCGCCTAGCGGGGGGTGACTACGAGCAGTACTTC
cdr3_aa: CASTRLAGGDYEQYF
v_call: TRBV5-1
j_call: TRBJ2-7
clone_size: NA
d_call: TRBD2

cdr3_nt: TGTGCCAGAAGCGGGACAGGGAACACTGAAGCTTTCTTT
cdr3_aa: CARSGTGNTEAFF
v_call: TRBV5-3
j_call: TRBJ1-1
clone_size: few
d_call: TRBD1

cdr3_nt: TGTGCCAGCAGCCAACAGGGGACCACTGAAGCTTTCTTT
cdr3_aa: CASSQQGTTEAFF
v_call: TRBV14
j_call: TRBJ1-1
clone_size: NA
d_call: NA

cdr3_nt: TGTGCCAGCAGCCCACCGGTTGTGAACACTGAAGCTTTCTTT
cdr3_aa: CASSPPVVNTEAFF
v_call: TRBV28
j_call: TRBJ1-1
clone_size: NA
d_call: NA

cdr3_nt: TGCGCCAGCAGCTTGGTACAGGGGGTCACCGACGAGCAGTACTTC
cdr3_aa: CASSLVQGVTDEQYF
v_call: TRBV5-1
j_call: TRBJ2-7
clone_size: NA
d_call: TRBD1

cdr3_nt: TGTGCCACCACTGGGGGGGGTCCCCGCAATGAGCAGTTCTTC
cdr3_aa: CATTGGGPRNEQFF
v_call: TRBV27
j_call: TRBJ2-1
clone_size: NA
d_call: TRBD2

cdr3_nt: TGTGCCAGCAGACTATCCGGGGCAGGGGACTATGGCTACACCTTC
cdr3_aa: CASRLSGAGDYGYTF
v_call: TRBV2
j_call: TRBJ1-2
clone_size: few
d_call: NA

cdr3_nt: TGTGCCAGTAAGGGGGTGGGAACCAGCAATCAGCCCCAGCATTTT
cdr3_aa: CASKGVGTSNQPQHF
v_call: TRBV19
j_call: TRBJ1-5
clone_size: NA
d_call: NA

cdr3_nt: TGTGCCAGCAGCAACCCCGGACTAGCGGGGGTGACAGGCACCGGGGAGCTGTTTTTT
cdr3_aa: CASSNPGLAGVTGTGELFF
v_call: TRBV5-4
j_call: TRBJ2-2
clone_size: NA
d_call: TRBD2

cdr3_nt: TGTGCCAGCAGCCTACCCATGCCAGGGAAGCAAGGGACCCAGTACTTC
cdr3_aa: CASSLPMPGKQGTQYF
v_call: TRBV7-2
j_call: TRBJ2-5
clone_size: NA
d_call: NA

cdr3_nt: TGTGCCAGCTCACCGGAACTAGCGGGAGGGGTTGAGCAGTTCTTC
cdr3_aa: CASSPELAGGVEQFF
v_call: TRBV18
j_call: TRBJ2-1
clone_size: NA
d_call: TRBD2

cdr3_nt: TGTGCCACAGCCGGGACAGGGGAAGGTCAGCCCCAGCATTTT
cdr3_aa: CATAGTGEGQPQHF
v_call: TRBV10-3
j_call: TRBJ1-5
clone_size: NA
d_call: TRBD1

cdr3_nt: TGTGCCAGCAGTGAAACGGGGGGCCCTAATGAAAAACTGTTTTTT
cdr3_aa: CASSETGGPNEKLFF
v_call: TRBV2
j_call: TRBJ1-4
clone_size: few
d_call: NA

cdr3_nt: TGTGCCAGCAGCTTTAAGGGGGCGTCGGGTGGCTACACCTTC
cdr3_aa: CASSFKGASGGYTF
v_call: TRBV7-9
j_call: TRBJ1-2
clone_size: NA
d_call: TRBD1

cdr3_nt: TGTGCCAGCAGTTCGGACAATCGAGAGACCCAGTACTTC
cdr3_aa: CASSSDNRETQYF
v_call: TRBV5-6
j_call: TRBJ2-5
clone_size: few
d_call: NA

cdr3_nt: TGTGCCAGCAGCGCCCCAGGACAAGCCTACGAGCAGTACTTC
cdr3_aa: CASSAPGQAYEQYF
v_call: TRBV9
j_call: TRBJ2-7
clone_size: NA
d_call: NA

cdr3_nt: TGTGCCAGCAGCTTTTTCCAGTTTCGGGGGAGGGCCCGAGAGACCCAGTACTTC
cdr3_aa: CASSFFQFRGRARETQYF
v_call: TRBV7-9
j_call: TRBJ2-5
clone_size: once
d_call: TRBD2

cdr3_nt: TGTGCCAGCTCACCGATACAGGTGTCAGAGGTTAACGAGCAGTACTTC
cdr3_aa: CASSPIQVSEVNEQYF
v_call: TRBV18
j_call: TRBJ2-7
clone_size: NA
d_call: NA

cdr3_nt: TGTGCCAGCAGCGTTCTCGGGGGGGCCATGAATGAGCAGTTCTTC
cdr3_aa: CASSVLGGAMNEQFF
v_call: TRBV9
j_call: TRBJ2-1
clone_size: NA
d_call: TRBD2

cdr3_nt: TGTGCCAGCAGTGAAGTAGGGGGGGGCTATGGCTACACCTTC
cdr3_aa: CASSEVGGGYGYTF
v_call: TRBV6-1
j_call: TRBJ1-2
clone_size: NA
d_call: NA

cdr3_nt: TGCGCCAGCTGCCGGGACAGGGTATGCTACGAGCAGTACTTC
cdr3_aa: CASCRDRVCYEQYF
v_call: TRBV5-1
j_call: TRBJ2-7
clone_size: NA
d_call: TRBD1

cdr3_nt: TGTGCCAGCAGCTTGGCTAGCGGGAGTGGAAAAGAGACCCAGTACTTC
cdr3_aa: CASSLASGSGKETQYF
v_call: TRBV5-4
j_call: TRBJ2-5
clone_size: once
d_call: TRBD2

cdr3_nt: TGTGCCAGCAGCCCCCACCAGGGATATTATGGCTACACCTTC
cdr3_aa: CASSPHQGYYGYTF
v_call: TRBV7-9
j_call: TRBJ1-2
clone_size: NA
d_call: NA

cdr3_nt: TGTGCCAGTAGTATCAAGCGGGGGGTAGATACGCAGTATTTT
cdr3_aa: CASSIKRGVDTQYF
v_call: TRBV19
j_call: TRBJ2-3
clone_size: NA
d_call: TRBD2

cdr3_nt: TGTGCCAGTAGTGCCGGACAGGTGTACGAGCAGTACTTC
cdr3_aa: CASSAGQVYEQYF
v_call: TRBV19
j_call: TRBJ2-7
clone_size: NA
d_call: TRBD1

cdr3_nt: TGTGCCAGCAGCGTATCAGGGGGAGATCAGCCCCAGCATTTT
cdr3_aa: CASSVSGGDQPQHF
v_call: TRBV9
j_call: TRBJ1-5
clone_size: NA
d_call: TRBD1

cdr3_nt: TGTGCCAGCAGCACAGGGAGGGGGAGACCAGATACGCAGTATTTT
cdr3_aa: CASSTGRGRPDTQYF
v_call: TRBV5-4
j_call: TRBJ2-3
clone_size: NA
d_call: NA

cdr3_nt: TGCGCCAGCAGCGAGACGGGACTAGCGGGAGTCGGGAATGAGCAGTTCTTC
cdr3_aa: CASSETGLAGVGNEQFF
v_call: TRBV5-1
j_call: TRBJ2-1
clone_size: NA
d_call: TRBD2

cdr3_nt: TGTGCCAGCAGGAACACAGACAGCTACAATGAGCAGTTCTTC
cdr3_aa: CASRNTDSYNEQFF
v_call: TRBV6-5
j_call: TRBJ2-1
clone_size: NA
d_call: NA

cdr3_nt: TGTGCCAGCAGCTACGACAGGCAGCGTTCGAATTCACCCCTCCACTTT
cdr3_aa: CASSYDRQRSNSPLHF
v_call: TRBV5-6
j_call: TRBJ1-6
clone_size: NA
d_call: NA

cdr3_nt: TGTGCCAGCAGTTTTAGTCGAGGTCGGTTGGAGCTGTTTTTT
cdr3_aa: CASSFSRGRLELFF
v_call: TRBV28
j_call: TRBJ2-2
clone_size: NA
d_call: NA

cdr3_nt: TGTGCCAGTAGCATCCGGACAGGGAGGAACAATGAGCAGTTCTTC
cdr3_aa: CASSIRTGRNNEQFF
v_call: TRBV19
j_call: TRBJ2-1
clone_size: few
d_call: TRBD1

cdr3_nt: TGCAGCGTTTCTTCCAGGGGCTCTGGGGCCAACGTCCTGACTTTC
cdr3_aa: CSVSSRGSGANVLTF
v_call: TRBV29-1
j_call: TRBJ2-6
clone_size: NA
d_call: NA

cdr3_nt: TGTGCCAGCAGCTTGGGACTAGCGGCCGACTACGAGCAGTACTTC
cdr3_aa: CASSLGLAADYEQYF
v_call: TRBV7-8
j_call: TRBJ2-7
clone_size: NA
d_call: TRBD2

cdr3_nt: TGTGCCAGCGGGGGACAGGGTGTCACAGATACGCAGTATTTT
cdr3_aa: CASGGQGVTDTQYF
v_call: TRBV2
j_call: TRBJ2-3
clone_size: NA
d_call: TRBD1

cdr3_nt: TGCGCCAGCAGCGCCTCCGGGACAGGCTATAATTCACCCCTCCACTTT
cdr3_aa: CASSASGTGYNSPLHF
v_call: TRBV5-1
j_call: TRBJ1-6
clone_size: NA
d_call: TRBD1